Presented here are 29 T cell receptor beta chains from one specimen sequenced in a study of T-cell memory formation after mild COVID-19 (dated by TCRdb to the early 2020s). Library construction relied on 5' RACE. This sample was sequenced with an Illumina NovaSeq 6000. TCRdb trimmed public reads at Q25 via fastp, called clones via MiXCR and kept in-frame beta chains. Each record represents a unique CDR3 protein, reported with the most common genes and DNA among its rows. The sample profile shows about 620,000 distinct CDR3 sequences; roughly 17% of them were found once. The top ten constitute about 11% of the sample. The sequenced sample was PBMCs or a T cell subset sorted from them (not recorded which). The source is an adult woman who had mild COVID-19 (a few samples of this study predate the infection). The sample titles of this study are shuffled in the database, so cell type and time point are left out; the donor was told from shared clones.

V gene TRBV5-1 combines with J gene TRBJ2-7; D unresolved. This CDR3 is built from 15 residues. The germline V gene encodes CDR1 SGHRS and CDR2 YFSETQ. Trimming removed 3 bases at V and 2 bases at J, with 15 bases between. The CDR3 nucleotides are TGCGCCAGCAGCTGGGCAGCTACCGGAACCTACGAGCAGTACTTC. It encodes CASSWAATGTYEQYF.

The V call is TRBV29-1, the J call TRBJ2-6; 7 nucleotides align to TRBD1. Germline CDR1 reads SQVTM; CDR2 reads ANQGSEA. The CDR3 consists of 14 residues. V shed 5 bases, J shed 0 bases, and the junction held 1 base outside the gene matches. The DNA of the CDR3 is TGCAGCGTTACAGGGGCCTCTGGGGCCAACGTCCTGACTTTC. Amino acid sequence: CSVTGASGANVLTF.

This clonotype was recorded a few times. The chain has TRBV12-3 or TRBV12-4 and TRBJ2-7; 7 nucleotides line up with TRBD1. V lost 5 bases to trimming and J lost 6 bases; unmatched junction nucleotides: 7. The CDR3 covers 13 residues. The CDR3 nucleotides are TGTGCCAGCAGTCAGACAGGGTCGGGCGAGCAGTACTTC. Protein sequence: CASSQTGSGEQYF.

A few counts support this clonotype. The chain has TRBV18 and TRBJ2-7; maybe TRBD1 (6 bases). The CDR3 runs to 14 residues. CDR1 and CDR2 (germline): KGHSH, LQKENI. Trimming left V 4 bases short and J 5 bases short, with 15 bases between. The CDR3, as DNA: TGTGCCAGCTCACGGCGAACAGGGATCCACGAGCAGTACTTC. It is translated as CASSRRTGIHEQYF.

This clonotype was observed a few times. The chain employs TRBV10-1 and TRBJ2-2, with D perhaps matching TRBD2 (6 bases). Trimming took 2 bases from V and 5 from J, leaving 6 bases between them. The CDR3 is 13 residues long. Germline loops: CDR1 WNHNN, CDR2 SYGVQD (reference sequence). The CDR3 here is CASSERETGELFF. The CDR3 nucleotides are TGCGCCAGCAGTGAGCGGGAGACCGGGGAGCTGTTTTTT.

In DNA form, the CDR3 reads TGTGCCAGCAGCCAAGAGCGAGAGGGGTCCGAGCAGTACTTC. This translates into CASSQEREGSEQYF. The rearrangement uses TRBV4-2 and TRBJ2-7; either TRBD1 or TRBD2 may fit D (5 bases each). Germline V CDR1 and CDR2: LGHNA, YNFKEQ. Trimming pared 0 bases from V and 6 bases from J, leaving 12 bases between. CDR3 size: 14 residues.

V is TRBV11-2 and J is TRBJ2-7; D call uncertain. V was cut by 0 bases and J by 7 bases, with 7 bases left in between. The CDR3 length is 12 residues. Per the germline V gene, CDR1 is SGHAT and CDR2 is FQNNGV. DNA of the CDR3: TGTGCCAGCAGCTTAGATCTCCAGGAGCAGTACTTC. Translation gives CASSLDLQEQYF.

The chain combines TRBV6-2 or TRBV6-3 with TRBJ2-5; D perhaps matches TRBD2 (5 bases). Deletions cut 4 bases from V and 4 bases from J, with 16 bases between. CDR1 MNHEY and CDR2 SVGEGT come from the germline V gene. The CDR3 spans 15 residues. The CDR3 nucleotides are TGTGCCAGCAGTTCCCCCAGAGGGATGAGAGAGACCCAGTACTTC. This translates into CASSSPRGMRETQYF.

The V and J genes are TRBV6-2 or TRBV6-3 and TRBJ1-2, with D possibly matching TRBD1 (5 bases). This CDR3 region has 15 residues. V was cut by 0 bases and J by 2 bases, with 10 bases left in between. Germline V gene lookup returns CDR1 MNHEY and CDR2 SVGEGT. The CDR3 DNA reads TGTGCCAGCAGTTACTCGGGCAGGGTCAACTATGGCTACACCTTC. It specifies CASSYSGRVNYGYTF.

The chain joins TRBV19 to TRBJ2-7; D could derive from TRBD1 or TRBD2 (5 bases each). CDR1 is LNHDA, CDR2 SQIVND, per germline (reference sequence). Trimming cost V 6 bases and J 3 bases, with 12 bases left between them. CDR3 length: 13 amino acids. The CDR3 loop is CASSRDGLYEQYF. The CDR3 DNA reads as TGTGCCAGTAGCCGGGACGGACTCTACGAGCAGTACTTC.

This clonotype has at least ten counts. The chain employs TRBV7-3 and TRBJ2-3; 7 positions agree with TRBD1. Unmatched junction bases numbered 5, after V lost 5 bases and J lost 0 bases. The germline V gene encodes CDR1 SGHTA and CDR2 FQGTGA. The CDR3 contains 15 residues. DNA for the CDR3: TGTGCCAGCAGCCGGACAGGCTCAAGCACAGATACGCAGTATTTT. Encoded protein: CASSRTGSSTDTQYF.

This chain links TRBV9 with TRBJ2-5, with D tentatively TRBD1 (5 bases). The CDR3 has 16 residues. The ends were cut back, 0 bases at V and 2 bases at J, with 14 bases in the middle. Germline CDR1 and CDR2: SGDLS and YYNGEE. DNA for the CDR3: TGTGCCAGCAGCGTAGATGTGGGGCGATCACAAGAGACCCAGTACTTC. Translated, it gives CASSVDVGRSQETQYF.

V is TRBV27 and J is TRBJ2-1; 7 bases line up with TRBD1. This CDR3 is 17 amino acids long. Looked up from germline, CDR1 is MNHEY and CDR2 is SMNVEV (reference sequence). The V and J ends lost 6 bases and 1 base, in that order; junction bases with no gene match: 12. This CDR3 reads CASRPTGLDQSYNEQFF. The CDR3, as DNA: TGTGCCAGCAGGCCGACAGGGCTAGATCAATCCTACAATGAGCAGTTCTTC.

V is TRBV19 and J is TRBJ1-2; tentative D call: TRBD1 (5 bases). V gave up 4 bases and J gave up 3 bases, with 15 bases separating them. Germline V gene lookup returns CDR1 LNHDA and CDR2 SQIVND (reference sequence). This CDR3 has 15 amino acids. CDR3 sequence reads: CASSSRDGAYYGYTF. CDR3 DNA sequence: TGTGCCAGTAGTAGCCGGGACGGCGCCTACTATGGCTACACCTTC.

In its sample, this clonotype was seen a few times. V and J are TRBV5-1 and TRBJ1-1, with D possibly being TRBD1 (5 bases). The germline CDR1 and CDR2 sequences are SGHRS and YFSETQ. The length of the CDR3 is 17 residues. Trimming took off 0 bases at V and 0 bases at J, with 15 bases between the two ends. The DNA of the CDR3 is TGCGCCAGCAGCTTGGACACGACGGGGCGACTGAACACTGAAGCTTTCTTT. Translation gives CASSLDTTGRLNTEAFF.

In its sample, this clonotype was seen a few times. The V and J genes are TRBV20-1 and TRBJ1-1; D gene ambiguous. The CDR3 has 15 residues. Per the germline V gene, CDR1 is DFQATT and CDR2 is SNEGSKA (reference sequence). The V gene lost 6 bases and the J gene lost 5 bases, with 22 bases spanning the gap. Written as DNA, the CDR3 is TGCAGTGCCCAAAACCCGCGGGAAGGGATAACTGAAGCTTTCTTT. Protein product: CSAQNPREGITEAFF.

This rearrangement joins TRBV4-1 to TRBJ2-5, with D perhaps assigned TRBD1 or TRBD2 (7 bases each). Germline lookup yields CDR1 MGHRA and CDR2 YSYEKL. The CDR3 length is 15 residues. Trimming took off 1 base at V and 4 bases at J, with 13 bases between the two ends. CDR3 nucleotides: TGCGCCAGCAGCCAAGTGCAGGGGGGGCCAGAGACCCAGTACTTC. Translation: CASSQVQGGPETQYF.

This chain joins TRBV9 and TRBJ2-5; 10 bases fit TRBD1. Germline V gives CDR1 SGDLS, CDR2 YYNGEE. The length of the CDR3 is 15 residues. J gave up 4 bases and V 0 bases, and 3 bases lay outside the gene matches. In nucleotides, the CDR3 is TGTGCCAGCAGCGTAGGGGACAGGGGAAGAGAGACCCAGTACTTC. It codes for CASSVGDRGRETQYF.

The genes are TRBV6-1 and TRBJ1-1; D is ambiguous. Germline CDR1 MNHNS, CDR2 SASEGT. Trimming took off 8 bases at V and 3 bases at J, with 10 bases between the two ends. CDR3 length equals 12 residues. The CDR3 DNA reads as TGTGCCAGCGTCCGGGAGGACACTGAAGCTTTCTTT. It codes for CASVREDTEAFF.

The V gene is TRBV10-3, the J gene TRBJ2-7; perhaps TRBD1 as D (6 bases). V was pared by 9 bases and J by 4 bases, with 16 bases between. Germline V gives CDR1 ENHRY, CDR2 SYGVKD. The CDR3 loop spans 13 amino acids. The CDR3 DNA sequence: TGTGCCATACGGGACACCCGAAGGTACGAGCAGTACTTC. It encodes CAIRDTRRYEQYF.

The rearrangement links TRBV5-1 to TRBJ2-3; TRBD2 agrees at 7 bases. Germline-derived CDR1 and CDR2 are SGHRS and YFSETQ. The J segment lost 0 bases and the V segment lost 4 bases, leaving 8 bases of the junction unmatched. This CDR3 has 16 residues. This CDR3 reads CASSLIAGSSTDTQYF. The CDR3 DNA sequence: TGCGCCAGCAGCCTTATAGCGGGCTCTAGCACAGATACGCAGTATTTT.

The rearrangement joins TRBV5-4 to TRBJ1-1; the match to TRBD1 covers 7 bases. V gave up 5 bases and J gave up 1 base; unmatched junction bases: 8. The CDR3 covers 15 residues. Germline V gives CDR1 SGHNT, CDR2 YYREEE (reference sequence). The CDR3 DNA follows: TGTGCCAGCAGTCCTGCCGGGACAGCGAACACTGAAGCTTTCTTT. This encodes CASSPAGTANTEAFF. Filled out from reference TRBV5-4 and TRBJ1-1, the complete variable domain reads ETGVTQSPTHLIKTRGQQVTLRCSSQSGHNTVSWYQQALGQGPQFIFQYYREEENGRGNFPPRFSGLQFPNYSSELNVNALELDDSALYLCASSPAGTANTEAFFGQGTRLTVV.

The chain employs TRBV5-1 and TRBJ1-4; D may be TRBD1 (6 bases). The CDR3 loop spans 14 amino acids. Germline assignment: CDR1 SGHRS and CDR2 YFSETQ. Between the trimmed V and J ends, which lost 3 bases and 4 bases, there was a span of 10 bases. CDR3 DNA: TGCGCCAGCAGCTCCGGACAGATTAATGAAAAACTGTTTTTT. Translated: CASSSGQINEKLFF.

This clonotype was recorded at least ten times. The chain links TRBV7-2 to TRBJ2-1; TRBD2 agrees at 11 bases. After removal of 2 bases from V and 3 bases from J, the junction contained 3 bases not matched to a gene. This CDR3 has 16 residues. From germline, CDR1 is SGHTA and CDR2 FQGNSA. Here the CDR3 reads CASSLTGTSGYNEQFF. The CDR3 DNA is TGTGCCAGCAGCTTAACTGGGACTAGCGGCTACAATGAGCAGTTCTTC.

This chain joins TRBV20-1 and TRBJ2-1; 13 bases map to TRBD2. CDR3 length: 15 residues. Germline-derived CDR1 and CDR2 are DFQATT and SNEGSKA (reference sequence). With V trimmed by 2 bases and J by 5 bases, 3 bases remained unmatched. In nucleotides, the CDR3 is TGCAGTGCTAGAACTAGCGGGAGGGGGGACAATGAGCAGTTCTTC. It codes for CSARTSGRGDNEQFF.

This rearrangement joins TRBV6-2 or TRBV6-3 to TRBJ1-1, with D unresolved. The germline V gene has CDR1 MNHEY and CDR2 SVGEGT. There are 15 residues in the CDR3. The V gene lost 8 bases and the J gene lost 2 bases, with 18 bases spanning the gap. The CDR3 loop reads CASERDRPSNTEAFF. Written as DNA, the CDR3 is TGTGCCAGCGAAAGAGATCGGCCCTCCAACACTGAAGCTTTCTTT.

V usage is TRBV11-2 and J usage is TRBJ2-2, with D possibly TRBD1 on 6 matching bases. Trimming left V 6 bases short and J 14 bases short, with 19 bases between. The CDR3 is 13 amino acids. Germline CDR1 SGHAT, CDR2 FQNNGV. CDR3 coding DNA: TGTGCCAGCAGTTTGGCAGGGGCTGGTCGCCTGTTTTTT. Residues: CASSLAGAGRLFF. Drawing the rest from reference TRBV11-2 and TRBJ2-2, the complete variable domain is EAGVAQSPRYKIIEKRQSVAFWCNPISGHATLYWYQQILGQGPKLLIQFQNNGVVDDSQLPKDRFSAERLKGVDSTLKIQPAKLEDSAVYLCASSLAGAGRLFFGEGSRLTVL.

The V call is TRBV9, the J call TRBJ2-4; TRBD1 might be the D (6 bases). CDR1 is SGDLS and CDR2 is YYNGEE in the germline V gene. Trimming took off 1 base at V and 8 bases at J, with 16 bases between the two ends. The CDR3 is 15 amino acids. CDR3 sequence (DNA): TGTGCCAGCAGCGTACAGGGGCTCAGGGGAGACATTCAGTACTTC. Protein product: CASSVQGLRGDIQYF.

The chain carries TRBV12-3 or TRBV12-4 and TRBJ2-3; D could derive from TRBD1 or TRBD2 (5 bases each). The germline V and J ends were trimmed by 6 bases and 6 bases, with 10 bases remaining between them. This CDR3 comprises 12 residues. The CDR3 bases are TGTGCCAGCAGCAAGGGGACGGATACGCAGTATTTT. It codes for CASSKGTDTQYF.